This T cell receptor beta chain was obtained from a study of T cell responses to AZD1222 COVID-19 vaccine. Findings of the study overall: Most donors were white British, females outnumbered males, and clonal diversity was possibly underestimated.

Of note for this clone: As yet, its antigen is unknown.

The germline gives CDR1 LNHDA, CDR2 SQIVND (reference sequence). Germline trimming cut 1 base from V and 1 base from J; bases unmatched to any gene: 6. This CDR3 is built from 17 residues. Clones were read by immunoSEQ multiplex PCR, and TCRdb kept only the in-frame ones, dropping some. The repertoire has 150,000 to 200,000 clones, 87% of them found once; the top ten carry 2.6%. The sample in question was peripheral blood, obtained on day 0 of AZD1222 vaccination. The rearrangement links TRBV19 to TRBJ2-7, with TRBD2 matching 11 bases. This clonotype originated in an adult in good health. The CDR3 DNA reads TGTGCCAGTAGTATAGTGGCTAGCGGGAGGACATCCTACGAGCAGTACTTC. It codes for CASSIVASGRTSYEQYF. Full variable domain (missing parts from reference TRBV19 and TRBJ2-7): DGGITQSPKYLFRKEGQNVTLSCEQNLNHDAMYWYRQDPGQGLRLIYYSQIVNDFQKGDIAEGYSVSREKKESFPLTVTSAQKNPTAFYLCASSIVASGRTSYEQYFGPGTRLTVT.